This T cell receptor (beta chain) came from a study of cytomegalovirus exposure and HLA in healthy donors. The germline V gene encodes CDR1 GTSNPN and CDR2 SVGIG (reference sequence). The CDR3 loop spans 14 amino acids. Unmatched junction bases numbered 5, after V lost 5 bases and J lost 1 base. Whole-study results and caveats: Altogether, 150 to 200 TCR beta chains were recorded as cytomegalovirus-associated. Among TCR sequences, most were rare, though some public TCRs appeared in many donors.

Comment on this clone: Its antigen is still unknown.

Sequenced by immunoSEQ multiplex PCR; TCRdb stores in-frame clones only, minus some. The sample holds 250,000 to 300,000 clones, around 90% seen once. This sequence joins TRBV30 and TRBJ2-1, with TRBD2 matching 7 bases. The source material was PBMCs. This clonotype was obtained from a woman under 30 in good health and CMV-seronegative. The CDR3, as DNA: TGTGCCTGGCTAGGCGGGGGATCCTACAATGAGCAGTTCTTC. Translated: CAWLGGGSYNEQFF.